The next 18 T cell receptor beta chains were all read from a single sample in a study of blood T cell repertoires in COVID-19. Generated by immunoSEQ multiplex PCR, the TCRdb table keeps only in-frame clones and is missing some. The repertoire holds tens of thousands of clones, with 91% as singletons. The sample comprised peripheral blood. These receptors originate from a human donor with active COVID-19. The donor label of this sample is uncertain.

Only one count was recorded for this clone. This rearrangement joins TRBV7-9 to TRBJ1-3; D not certain. V was trimmed by 8 bases and J by 0 bases, leaving 11 bases between them. The CDR3 spans 14 residues. CDR1 and CDR2 (germline): SEHNR, FQNEAQ (reference sequence). This CDR3 reads CASWWLSSGNTIYF. The CDR3 coding sequence is TGTGCCAGCTGGTGGCTGTCCTCTGGAAACACCATATATTTT.

The rearrangement joins TRBV7-6 to TRBJ2-7; perhaps TRBD1 as D (6 bases). The CDR3 spans 14 residues. Germline V lookup: CDR1 SGHVS, CDR2 FNYEAQ. The germline V and J ends were trimmed by 2 bases and 5 bases, with 13 bases remaining between them. CDR3 residues: CASSLRGRGDEQYF. The CDR3 DNA is TGTGCCAGCAGCTTAAGGGGCAGGGGAGACGAGCAGTACTTC. The full variable domain, in which reference TRBV7-6 and TRBJ2-7 provide the parts outside the CDR3, is GAGVSQSPRYKVTKRGQDVALRCDPISGHVSLYWYRQALGQGPEFLTYFNYEAQQDKSGLPNDRFSAERPEGSISTLTIQRTEQRDSAMYRCASSLRGRGDEQYFGPGTRLTVT.

The chain's CDR3 is CASSQRAGSNQPQHF. Written as DNA, the CDR3 is TGCGCCAGCAGCCAGAGGGCCGGTAGCAATCAGCCCCAGCATTTT. The V and J genes are TRBV4-3 and TRBJ1-5; D is unresolved. Germline-derived CDR1 and CDR2 are LGHNA and YSLEER. This CDR3 is built from 15 residues. V was cut by 3 bases and J by 0 bases, with 9 bases left in between.

The chain recombines TRBV28 with TRBJ2-7, with TRBD2 identical over 7 bases. Trimming removed 6 bases from V and 3 bases from J; junction bases left unmatched: 2. Germline-derived CDR1 and CDR2 are MDHEN and SYDVKM. This CDR3 is 12 amino acids long. In DNA form, the CDR3 reads TGTGCCAGCAGGTCGGGGGGCTACGAGCAGTACTTC. Amino acid sequence: CASRSGGYEQYF.

V usage is TRBV7-9 and J usage is TRBJ1-5, with D tentatively TRBD1 (6 bases). Trimming removed 3 bases from V and 15 bases from J, with 21 bases in between. The CDR3 totals 14 residues. The germline CDR1 and CDR2 sequences are SEHNR and FQNEAQ (reference sequence). CDR3 nucleotide sequence: TGTGCCAGCAGCTTGGTGGGGGCGGAGGACCCATTGCATTTT. Translation: CASSLVGAEDPLHF. Complete variable domain (other parts from reference TRBV7-9 and TRBJ1-5): DTGVSQNPRHKITKRGQNVTFRCDPISEHNRLYWYRQTLGQGPEFLTYFQNEAQLEKSRLLSDRFSAERPKGSFSTLEIQRTEQGDSAMYLCASSLVGAEDPLHFGDGTRLSIL.

The chain recombines TRBV6-1 with TRBJ2-3, with D possibly being TRBD1 (5 bases). Germline loops: CDR1 MNHNS, CDR2 SASEGT. The CDR3 length is 16 residues. V was trimmed by 4 bases and J by 0 bases, leaving 14 bases between them. CDR3 sequence: CASSALTVSSTDTQYF. The CDR3 DNA reads TGTGCCAGCAGTGCCTTGACAGTGTCTAGCACAGATACGCAGTATTTT.

The rearrangement joins TRBV28 to TRBJ1-1; TRBD1 agrees at 8 bases. The CDR3 extends over 14 amino acids. The V segment lost 6 bases and the J segment 6 bases; nucleotides outside the gene matches: 9. The germline V gene has CDR1 MDHEN and CDR2 SYDVKM. CDR3 loop: CASSHGQGRSEAFF. As DNA, the CDR3 is TGTGCCAGCAGCCATGGACAGGGTCGATCTGAAGCTTTCTTT.

The gene calls are TRBV3-1 (or the pseudogene TRBV3-2) and TRBJ2-5; D is unclear. The ends were cut back, 2 bases at V and 8 bases at J, with 3 bases in the middle. This CDR3 has 10 residues. Per germline, CDR1 LGHDT and CDR2 YNNKEL (reference sequence). CDR3 sequence (DNA): TGTGCCAGCAGCCAATATACCCAGTACTTC. Protein sequence: CASSQYTQYF.

This sequence joins TRBV2 and TRBJ2-3; 10 bases fit TRBD1. This CDR3 region has 16 residues. Germline values: CDR1 SNHLY, CDR2 FYNNEI. The ends lost 4 bases at V and 4 bases at J; junction bases unmatched: 8. CDR3 sequence reads: CASSVGTGEGADTQYF. CDR3 coding DNA: TGTGCCAGCAGTGTCGGGACAGGGGAGGGGGCAGATACGCAGTATTTT.

V usage is TRBV2 and J usage is TRBJ2-5, with TRBD2 identical over 7 bases. Per germline, CDR1 SNHLY and CDR2 FYNNEI. After removal of 3 bases from V and 5 bases from J, the junction contained 9 bases not matched to a gene. This CDR3 is 15 amino acids long. CDR3 DNA sequence: TGTGCCAGCAGTGACCTCCGGGGAGGGCTCGAGACCCAGTACTTC. It translates to CASSDLRGGLETQYF.

This rearrangement joins TRBV12-3 or TRBV12-4 to TRBJ2-5; D is ambiguous. V gave up 6 bases and J gave up 10 bases, with 12 bases separating them. The CDR3 has 11 residues. The CDR3 bases are TGTGCCAGCAGCCCCGGGTTCAGCCAGTACTTC. Its protein is CASSPGFSQYF.

This clone has a single count. The V call is TRBV6-1, the J call TRBJ1-3; the D is unclear. Germline lookup yields CDR1 MNHNS and CDR2 SASEGT. Trimming cost V 5 bases and J 0 bases, with 8 bases left between them. This CDR3 is 14 amino acids long. CDR3 protein: CASSKFISGNTIYF. The CDR3 region has the DNA TGTGCCAGCAGTAAATTCATCTCTGGAAACACCATATATTTT.

The chain couples TRBV19 to TRBJ2-2; no firm D call. V was pared by 5 bases and J by 0 bases, with 4 bases between. In germline, CDR1 is LNHDA, CDR2 SQIVND (reference sequence). This CDR3 contains 13 residues. Here the CDR3 DNA reads TGTGCCAGTAGTCCATCGAACACCGGGGAGCTGTTTTTT. Amino acid sequence: CASSPSNTGELFF.

This chain joins TRBV25-1 and TRBJ2-7; TRBD2 might be the D (6 bases). V lost 0 bases, J lost 5 bases, and 14 bases lay in between. In germline, CDR1 is MGHDK, CDR2 SYGVNS. This CDR3 is built from 15 residues. The CDR3 reads CASSEYQLAKNEQYF. The CDR3 DNA is TGTGCCAGCAGTGAATATCAACTAGCTAAGAACGAGCAGTACTTC.

The chain has TRBV2 and TRBJ2-2; D is unresolved. CDR3 size: 14 residues. Germline assignment: CDR1 SNHLY and CDR2 FYNNEI. Trimming cost V 6 bases and J 5 bases, with 13 bases left between them. The CDR3 DNA reads TGTGCCAGCAGAATTTTCGCTAGTACCGGGGAGCTGTTTTTT. It translates to CASRIFASTGELFF.

The chain recombines TRBV6-2 or TRBV6-3 with TRBJ2-3; 8 bases line up with TRBD2. This CDR3 region has 15 residues. The germline V gene has CDR1 MNHEY and CDR2 SVGEGT. The ends lost 2 bases at V and 7 bases at J; junction bases unmatched: 8. The CDR3 DNA reads TGTGCCAGCAGTTACCTTCGGGGGGGTGTGAATACGCAGTATTTT. Its translation: CASSYLRGGVNTQYF.

Only a few counts were recorded for this clone. The gene calls are TRBV10-2 and TRBJ2-1; 10 bases match TRBD2. This CDR3 is 19 amino acids long. CDR1 and CDR2 (germline): WSHSY, SAAADI. Trimming removed 2 bases from V and 1 base from J; junction bases left unmatched: 11. CDR3 sequence: CASSEIPAGGPGSYNEQFF. CDR3 bases: TGCGCCAGCAGTGAGATACCAGCGGGGGGGCCCGGATCCTACAATGAGCAGTTCTTC.

Here the CDR3 DNA reads TGTGCCAGCAGTGAAGGCTTCACGGACTATGGCTACACCTTC. This codes for CASSEGFTDYGYTF. This chain uses TRBV6-1 with TRBJ1-2, with D unresolved. CDR3 size: 14 residues. V dropped 1 base and J dropped 3 bases, with 9 bases sitting between them. Germline V CDR1 and CDR2: MNHNS, SASEGT.